The entry below describes one T cell receptor (beta chain). Its antigen is not yet known. Base qualities were left out, and no much larger clone turns up one base away. Library creation used PCR. The instrument was an Illumina HiSeq 2500. Molecular barcoding was employed in the preparation of TCR libraries, with unique molecular identifiers being used to normalize TCRbeta repertoire quantification. TCRdb took the public reads, trimmed them with fastp at Q25, ran MiXCR for clone calling and kept in-frame beta chains. When rows share a CDR3 protein, they turn into one entry using the most common DNA and genes. The sample records 500,000 to 650,000 distinct CDR3 sequences, 11% of which are singletons. 14% of the sample is in the top ten clones. This specimen's treatment or condition label, interpreted: allogeneic hematopoietic cell transplantation with graft depleted of TCRalphabeta T cells and CD19 B cells. The children who served as transplant recipients had been given grafts of TCRalphabeta/CD19-depleted allogeneic hematopoietic cells.

The CDR3 holds 12 amino acids from the cysteine to the phenylalanine. Only the CDR3 portion is preserved as DNA: 36 bases, with reading frame beginning at the first base. The junction shows trimming of 5 bases on V and 9 bases on J, plus 12 bases between the germline ends. According to the germline V gene, CDR1 reads SGHRS and CDR2 reads YFSETQ. These data originate in a study of T-cell reconstitution after alpha-beta-depleted transplantation in children (TCRdb year 2016). About the investigation overall: Using TCR repertoire profiling, the study quantitatively followed how T-cell immune reconstitution unfolded in children after TCRalphabeta/CD19-depleted allogeneic hematopoietic cell transplantation.

Points the paper makes about the study in general: The apparently early alphabetaT-cell count recovery about two months after transplant was reportedly dependent on only several hundred rapidly expanded clones derived from non-depleted graft cells. Over subsequent months, a decline in hyperexpanded clone frequencies was noted, and after one year, T-cell counts and TCRbeta diversity were mostly ascribed to newly produced T cells. The high TCRbeta diversity at day 60 in some patients was ascribed to recipient T cells and intrathymic progenitors that had survived conditioning.

The clonotype comes from a female patient aged 2 to 10 who had a stem cell transplant for aplastic anemia, so the T cells may come from the graft donor. The material was PBMCs, mostly from graft donor cells, obtained 180 days after TCRalphabeta/CD19-depleted stem cell transplant. Here the chain combines TRBV5-1 and TRBJ1-5, with a tentative D gene TRBD1 over 5 matching bases. CDR3 reads: CASSPGGGPQHF. The DNA reads as follows: TGCGCCAGCAGTCCGGGGGGAGGGCCCCAGCATTTT.